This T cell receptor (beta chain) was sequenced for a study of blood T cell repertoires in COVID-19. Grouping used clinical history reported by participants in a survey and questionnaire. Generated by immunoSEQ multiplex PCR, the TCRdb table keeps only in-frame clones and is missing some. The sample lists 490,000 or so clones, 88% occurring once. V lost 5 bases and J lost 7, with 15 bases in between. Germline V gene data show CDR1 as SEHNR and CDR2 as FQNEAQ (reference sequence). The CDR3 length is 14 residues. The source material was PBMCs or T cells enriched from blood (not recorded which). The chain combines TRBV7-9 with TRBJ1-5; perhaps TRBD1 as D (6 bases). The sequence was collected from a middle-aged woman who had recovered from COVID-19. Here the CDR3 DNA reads TGTGCCAGCAGCGACAACAGGGTACTGCAGCCCCAGCATTTT. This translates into CASSDNRVLQPQHF.